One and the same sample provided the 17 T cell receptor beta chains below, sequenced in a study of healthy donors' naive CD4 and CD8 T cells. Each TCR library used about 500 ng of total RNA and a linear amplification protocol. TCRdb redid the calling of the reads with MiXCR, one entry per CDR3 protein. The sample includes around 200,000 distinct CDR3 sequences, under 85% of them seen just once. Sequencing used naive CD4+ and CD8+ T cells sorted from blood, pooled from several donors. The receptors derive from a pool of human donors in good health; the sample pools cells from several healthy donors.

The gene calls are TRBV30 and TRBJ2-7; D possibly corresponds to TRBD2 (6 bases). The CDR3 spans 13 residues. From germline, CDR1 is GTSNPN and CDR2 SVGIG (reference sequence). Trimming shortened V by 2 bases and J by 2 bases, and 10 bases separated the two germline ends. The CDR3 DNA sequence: TGTGCCTGGAGTTCGACGGGAGCCTACGAGCAGTACTTC. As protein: CAWSSTGAYEQYF.

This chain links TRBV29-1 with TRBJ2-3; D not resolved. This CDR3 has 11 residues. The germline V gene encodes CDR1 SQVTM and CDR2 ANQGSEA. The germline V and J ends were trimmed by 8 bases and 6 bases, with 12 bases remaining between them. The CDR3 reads CSPSLGDTQYF. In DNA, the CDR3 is TGCAGCCCATCTCTCGGGGATACGCAGTATTTT.

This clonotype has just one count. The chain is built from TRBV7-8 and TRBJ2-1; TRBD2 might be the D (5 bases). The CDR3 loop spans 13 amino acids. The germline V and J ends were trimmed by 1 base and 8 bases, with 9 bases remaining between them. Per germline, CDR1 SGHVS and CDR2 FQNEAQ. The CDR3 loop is CASSLEASHEQFF. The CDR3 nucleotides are TGTGCCAGCAGCTTAGAAGCTAGCCATGAGCAGTTCTTC.

The CDR3 DNA is TGTGCCACCAGCACCTCCTACATCCCTGATCTAGCGGAGGACTACAATGAGCAGTTCTTC. Its protein is CATSTSYIPDLAEDYNEQFF. The rearrangement uses TRBV15 and TRBJ2-1; 7 nucleotides match TRBD2. Germline CDR1 LNHNV, CDR2 YYDKDF (reference sequence). The CDR3 totals 20 residues. V shed 4 bases and J 3 bases; nucleotides not matched to a gene: 21.

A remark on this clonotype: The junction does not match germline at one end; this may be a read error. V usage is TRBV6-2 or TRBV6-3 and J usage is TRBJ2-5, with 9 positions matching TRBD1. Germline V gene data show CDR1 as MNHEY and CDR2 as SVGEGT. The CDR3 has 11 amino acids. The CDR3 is CASSEPGQGIF. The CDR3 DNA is TGTGCCAGCAGTGAACCGGGACAGGGTATTTTC.

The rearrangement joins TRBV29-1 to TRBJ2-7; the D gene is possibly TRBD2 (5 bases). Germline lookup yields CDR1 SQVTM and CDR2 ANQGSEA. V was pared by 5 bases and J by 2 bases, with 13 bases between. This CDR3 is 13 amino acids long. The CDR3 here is CSVRTAPTYEQYF. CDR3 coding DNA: TGCAGCGTTCGGACTGCGCCAACCTACGAGCAGTACTTC.

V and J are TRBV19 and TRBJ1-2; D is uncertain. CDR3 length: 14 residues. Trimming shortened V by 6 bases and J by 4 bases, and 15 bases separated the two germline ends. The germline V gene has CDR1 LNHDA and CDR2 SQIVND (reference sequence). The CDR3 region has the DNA TGTGCCAGTAGCCCCGCCGGCGGGTTCTATGGCTACACCTTC. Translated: CASSPAGGFYGYTF.

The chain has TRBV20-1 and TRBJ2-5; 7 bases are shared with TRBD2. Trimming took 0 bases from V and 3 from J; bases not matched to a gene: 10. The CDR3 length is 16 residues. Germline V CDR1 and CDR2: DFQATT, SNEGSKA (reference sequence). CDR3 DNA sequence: TGCAGTGCTAGAGAAGGAGCGGGGTTCCGGGAAGAGACCCAGTACTTC. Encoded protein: CSAREGAGFREETQYF.

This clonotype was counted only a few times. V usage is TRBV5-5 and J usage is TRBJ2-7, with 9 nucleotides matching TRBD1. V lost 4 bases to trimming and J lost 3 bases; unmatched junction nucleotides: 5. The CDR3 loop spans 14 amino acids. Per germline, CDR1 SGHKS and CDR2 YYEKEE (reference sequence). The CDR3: CASSPSTGGYEQYF. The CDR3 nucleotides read TGTGCCAGCAGCCCGTCGACAGGGGGCTACGAGCAGTACTTC.

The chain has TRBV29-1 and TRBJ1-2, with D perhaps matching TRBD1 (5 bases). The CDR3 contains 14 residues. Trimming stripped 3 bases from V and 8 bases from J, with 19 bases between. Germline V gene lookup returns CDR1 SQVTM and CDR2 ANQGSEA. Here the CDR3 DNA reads TGCAGCGTTGAGCCTTCAGGGATGGGCCGCGGCTACACCTTC. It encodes CSVEPSGMGRGYTF.

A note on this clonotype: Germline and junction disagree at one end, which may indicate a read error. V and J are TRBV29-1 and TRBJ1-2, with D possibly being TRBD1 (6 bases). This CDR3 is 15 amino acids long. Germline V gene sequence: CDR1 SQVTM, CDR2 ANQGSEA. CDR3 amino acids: CGVKKGHSRDYGYTF. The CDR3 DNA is TGCGGCGTCAAAAAGGGACACTCAAGGGACTATGGCTACACCTTC.

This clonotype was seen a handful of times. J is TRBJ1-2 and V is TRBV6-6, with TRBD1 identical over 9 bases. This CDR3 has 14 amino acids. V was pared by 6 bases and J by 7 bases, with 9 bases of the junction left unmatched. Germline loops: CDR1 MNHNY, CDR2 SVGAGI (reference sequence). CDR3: CASRNTGGEGGYTF. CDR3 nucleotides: TGTGCCAGCAGAAACACAGGGGGCGAAGGTGGCTACACCTTC.

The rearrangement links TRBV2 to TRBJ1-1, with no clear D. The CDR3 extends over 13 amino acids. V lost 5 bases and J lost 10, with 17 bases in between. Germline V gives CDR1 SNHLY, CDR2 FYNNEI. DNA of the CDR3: TGTGCCAGCAGTCCCGCCCCGGTTATTGGAGCTTTCTTT. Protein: CASSPAPVIGAFF.

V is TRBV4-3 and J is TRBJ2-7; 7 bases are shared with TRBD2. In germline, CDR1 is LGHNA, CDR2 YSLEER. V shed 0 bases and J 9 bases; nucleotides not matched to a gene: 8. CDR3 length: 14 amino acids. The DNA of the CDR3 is TGCGCCAGCAGCCAAGATTTGCGGGAGACGGTGCAGTACTTC. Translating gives CASSQDLRETVQYF.

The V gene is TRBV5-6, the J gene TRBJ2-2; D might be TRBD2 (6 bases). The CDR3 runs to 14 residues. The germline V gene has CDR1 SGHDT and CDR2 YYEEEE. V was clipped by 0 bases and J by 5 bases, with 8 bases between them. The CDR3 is CASSLVGGTGELFF. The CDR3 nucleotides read TGTGCCAGCAGCTTGGTTGGAGGGACCGGGGAGCTGTTTTTT.

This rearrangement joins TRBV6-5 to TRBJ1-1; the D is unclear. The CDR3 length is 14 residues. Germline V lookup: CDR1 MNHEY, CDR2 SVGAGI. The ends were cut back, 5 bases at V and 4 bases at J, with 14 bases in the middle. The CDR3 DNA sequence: TGTGCCAGCAGTCCCCCGACAAGCGGCACTGAAGCTTTCTTT. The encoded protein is CASSPPTSGTEAFF.

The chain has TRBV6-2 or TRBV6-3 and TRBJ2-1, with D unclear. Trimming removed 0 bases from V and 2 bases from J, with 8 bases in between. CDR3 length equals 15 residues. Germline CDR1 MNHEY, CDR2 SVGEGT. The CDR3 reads CASSYSRMTYNEQFF. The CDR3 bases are TGTGCCAGCAGTTACTCCCGAATGACCTACAATGAGCAGTTCTTC.